The clone carrying this T cell receptor beta chain has only a few counts. Its antigen is currently unknown. Alongside a J-beta primer mix, a sample-barcoded 5' primer served in a second PCR lasting roughly 7 to 11 cycles. TCRdb reprocessed the 5' RACE reads via MiXCR and lists one record per CDR3 protein. The data contain over 1,300,000 distinct CDR3 sequences, approximately 59% of them seen just once; the ten biggest clones take up roughly 7%. V was cut by 0 bases and J by 6 bases, with 11 bases left in between. This CDR3 has 14 residues. Germline CDR1 ENHRY, CDR2 SYGVKD. This entry comes from a study of blood T cells in healthy people across ages. The study's findings and limits: Donor CMV status, an unknown factor, possibly confounded changes in expanded clonotypes.

The V and J genes are TRBV10-3 and TRBJ1-2; the D gene is possibly TRBD1 (5 bases). Sample: blood. This sequence was found in a man in his late teens or twenties in good health. In DNA form, the CDR3 reads TGTGCCATCAGTGAGTCCAAGGGGATGGATGGCTACACCTTC. Encoded protein: CAISESKGMDGYTF.